Below are 13 T cell receptor beta chains sequenced from a single sample in a study of blood T cell repertoires in COVID-19. Clones were sequenced by immunoSEQ multiplex PCR, and TCRdb holds only the in-frame ones, with some missing. The repertoire consists of approximately 170,000 clones, with around 80% occurring once and the leading ten covering 8%. The sample was PBMCs or T cells enriched from blood (not recorded which). The receptors were gathered from a woman between 50 and 59 years old who had recovered from COVID-19.

This clone was found a few times. The V and J genes are TRBV4-2 and TRBJ1-3; TRBD1 matches 11 bases. In germline, CDR1 is LGHNA, CDR2 YNFKEQ. The CDR3 runs 19 residues. The junction had 8 bases not matched to a gene; V was cut back by 1 base and J by 0 bases. CDR3 sequence: CASSQVWGDRGISGNTIYF. The DNA for the CDR3 is TGTGCCAGCAGCCAAGTCTGGGGGGACAGGGGGATCTCTGGAAACACCATATATTTT.

The chain uses TRBV5-5 and TRBJ1-1; 9 nucleotides align to TRBD1. This CDR3 contains 15 residues. V lost 3 bases and J lost 11; bases outside the gene matches: 14. Looked up from germline, CDR1 is SGHKS and CDR2 is YYEKEE (reference sequence). The CDR3: CASSWEETGGLAAFF. As DNA, the CDR3 is TGTGCCAGCAGCTGGGAGGAGACAGGGGGACTGGCTGCTTTCTTT.

This rearrangement joins TRBV6-2 or TRBV6-3 to TRBJ2-5; 7 nucleotides match TRBD2. Germline CDR1 reads MNHEY; CDR2 reads SVGEGT. This CDR3 has 15 residues. V gave up 2 bases and J gave up 5 bases; unmatched junction bases: 8. CDR3 nucleotide sequence: TGTGCCAGCAGTTACGGCGGACACGGGGGGGAGACCCAGTACTTC. This gives the protein CASSYGGHGGETQYF.

The gene calls are TRBV2 and TRBJ2-3; 10 positions agree with TRBD2. With V trimmed by 7 bases and J by 6 bases, 7 bases remained unmatched. This CDR3 comprises 14 residues. Germline-derived CDR1 and CDR2 are SNHLY and FYNNEI. CDR3 in DNA: TGTGCCAGCAAGCGGGAGGGCCCGTGGGATACGCAGTATTTT. Amino acids: CASKREGPWDTQYF.

The V gene is TRBV7-2, the J gene TRBJ2-5, with D perhaps TRBD1 (5 bases). V was cut by 10 bases and J by 1 base, with 16 bases left in between. This CDR3 region has 14 residues. Germline V CDR1 and CDR2: SGHTA, FQGNSA. CDR3: CANGLRVPQETQYF. CDR3 sequence (DNA): TGTGCCAACGGTCTCAGGGTCCCCCAAGAGACCCAGTACTTC.

The chain links TRBV7-2 to TRBJ1-1; D gene ambiguous. Germline loops: CDR1 SGHTA, CDR2 FQGNSA. V lost 2 bases and J 1 base, leaving 11 bases between the germline ends. This CDR3 region has 15 residues. The CDR3, as DNA: TGTGCCAGCAGCTTACGAGGACTGACGAACACTGAAGCTTTCTTT. Its translation: CASSLRGLTNTEAFF.

J is TRBJ1-1 and V is TRBV2; a possible D gene is TRBD1 (6 bases). Per the germline V gene, CDR1 is SNHLY and CDR2 is FYNNEI. Trimming took 6 bases from V and 2 from J, leaving 13 bases between them. The CDR3 totals 14 residues. CDR3 protein: CASRPRDTNTEAFF. Written as DNA, the CDR3 is TGTGCCAGCAGGCCCCGGGACACTAACACTGAAGCTTTCTTT.

This chain links TRBV3-1 (or the pseudogene TRBV3-2) with TRBJ1-5; tentative D call: TRBD1 (6 bases). Germline lookup yields CDR1 LGHDT and CDR2 YNNKEL (reference sequence). This CDR3 is built from 15 residues. Trimming shortened V by 4 bases and J by 0 bases, and 10 bases separated the two germline ends. The DNA of the CDR3 is TGTGCCAGCAGCCGGACGACAGGTAGCAATCAGCCCCAGCATTTT. It encodes CASSRTTGSNQPQHF.

The CDR3 region has the DNA TGTGCCAGCAGCTTAGAGGAGTTGGGTGAAAAACTGTTTTTT. Amino acids: CASSLEELGEKLFF. The chain combines TRBV11-3 with TRBJ1-4; D is undetermined. Germline CDR1 is SGHNT and CDR2 is YENEEA. The CDR3 is 14 amino acids. With 0 bases removed from V and 7 bases from J, the gap between germline ends came to 9 bases. Looking up the rest from reference TRBV11-3 and TRBJ1-4 gives the full variable domain: EAGVVQSPRYKIIEKKQPVAFWCNPISGHNTLYWYLQNLGQGPELLIRYENEEAVDDSQLPKDRFSAERLKGVDSTLKIQPAELGDSAVYLCASSLEELGEKLFFGSGTQLSVL.

V is TRBV2 and J is TRBJ1-1; tentatively, D is TRBD1 (6 bases). Germline assignment: CDR1 SNHLY and CDR2 FYNNEI. Trimming left V 4 bases short and J 8 bases short, with 17 bases between. This CDR3 contains 14 residues. DNA of the CDR3: TGTGCCAGCAGTGTAGGGGGGGGACTTCGGGAAGCTTTCTTT. Encoded protein: CASSVGGGLREAFF.

The V gene is TRBV4-2, the J gene TRBJ1-2; TRBD1 matches 8 bases. The V segment lost 0 bases and the J segment 5 bases; nucleotides outside the gene matches: 5. CDR1 is LGHNA, CDR2 YNFKEQ, per germline. CDR3 length: 15 residues. The CDR3 here is CASSQEVRQGYGYTF. CDR3 DNA sequence: TGTGCCAGCAGCCAAGAGGTCCGACAGGGGTATGGCTACACCTTC.

J is TRBJ1-6 and V is TRBV3-1 (or the pseudogene TRBV3-2); 10 bases are a match to TRBD1. Per germline, CDR1 LGHDT and CDR2 YNNKEL (reference sequence). The junction had 5 bases not matched to a gene; V was cut back by 4 bases and J by 8 bases. This CDR3 is built from 15 residues. CDR3 protein: CASSPPGQGYSPLHF. The CDR3 DNA sequence: TGTGCCAGCAGCCCGCCGGGACAGGGGTATTCACCCCTCCACTTT.

This sequence joins TRBV3-1 (or the pseudogene TRBV3-2) and TRBJ1-1; tentatively, D is TRBD1 (5 bases). Deletions cut 3 bases from V and 7 bases from J, with 15 bases between. The CDR3 covers 14 residues. In germline, CDR1 is LGHDT, CDR2 YNNKEL (reference sequence). CDR3 protein: CASSHIQGFGEAFF. DNA of the CDR3: TGTGCCAGCAGCCATATTCAGGGTTTTGGTGAAGCTTTCTTT.